A single sample is the source of the 17 T cell receptor beta chains below, sequenced in a study of monozygotic twins with inflammatory bowel disease. TCRdb re-called the 5' RACE reads and gives one entry per CDR3 protein, without DNA. The sample shows around 47,000 distinct CDR3 sequences, and 4% to 6.5% sits with its ten largest clones. Input material: blood. These receptors were taken from a human donor with ulcerative colitis or Crohn's disease, or a healthy co-twin of an affected twin (not recorded which).

The chain recombines TRBV11-3 with TRBJ2-1; TCRdb names TRBD1, which stays unverified in the absence of DNA. The CDR3 totals 15 residues. The V gene's germline CDR1 is SGHNT and CDR2 YENEEA. CDR3 protein: CASSLRQGAHNEQFF. Complete variable domain (other parts from reference TRBV11-3 and TRBJ2-1): EAGVVQSPRYKIIEKKQPVAFWCNPISGHNTLYWYLQNLGQGPELLIRYENEEAVDDSQLPKDRFSAERLKGVDSTLKIQPAELGDSAVYLCASSLRQGAHNEQFFGPGTRLTVL.

The J gene is TRBJ1-5, the V gene TRBV28. The length of the CDR3 is 12 residues. From germline, CDR1 is MDHEN and CDR2 SYDVKM. The CDR3 loop is CASSARYQPQHF.

The gene calls are TRBV9 and TRBJ2-2; the D call of TRBD2 rests on TCRdb alone, since no DNA is present to check it. From germline, CDR1 is SGDLS and CDR2 YYNGEE. This CDR3 spans 16 amino acids. Here the CDR3 reads CASSGTSGGDTGELFF. Complete variable domain (other parts from reference TRBV9 and TRBJ2-2): DSGVTQTPKHLITATGQRVTLRCSPRSGDLSVYWYQQSLDQGLQFLIQYYNGEERAKGNILERFSAQQFPDLHSELNLSSLELGDSALYFCASSGTSGGDTGELFFGEGSRLTVL.

The chain joins TRBV5-5 to TRBJ2-2; the TRBD1 assignment by TCRdb is unverifiable without DNA. The V gene's germline CDR1 is SGHKS and CDR2 YYEKEE (reference sequence). The CDR3 consists of 18 residues. CDR3 sequence: CASSLVVQGIANTGELFF.

This chain joins TRBV29-1 and TRBJ2-3. CDR3 length: 13 amino acids. CDR1 SQVTM and CDR2 ANQGSEA come from the germline V gene. This CDR3 reads CSGSTDSTDTQYF.

The chain recombines TRBV7-2 with TRBJ2-1; TCRdb calls TRBD1, which cannot be checked without DNA. Germline loops: CDR1 SGHTA, CDR2 FQGNSA. This CDR3 spans 17 amino acids. The CDR3 loop is CASSRQAGQGMLNEQFF.

V gene TRBV28 combines with J gene TRBJ2-1; the TRBD1 assignment by TCRdb is unverifiable without DNA. This CDR3 spans 15 amino acids. Looked up from germline, CDR1 is MDHEN and CDR2 is SYDVKM. The CDR3 loop reads CASTEGGNPYNEQFF.

The chain uses TRBV7-2 and TRBJ2-2; there is no DNA to check the TCRdb D call of TRBD1. This CDR3 spans 14 amino acids. CDR1 SGHTA and CDR2 FQGNSA come from the germline V gene. This CDR3 is CASRTDRRSGELFF.

V usage is TRBV12-3 or TRBV12-4 and J usage is TRBJ1-5; the D gene TCRdb calls, TRBD1, cannot be checked with no DNA. This CDR3 has 14 residues. CDR3 protein: CASSRTGAYQPQHF.

The chain joins TRBV7-7 to TRBJ2-5; TCRdb's D gene call, TRBD1, goes unchecked for lack of DNA. CDR3 size: 14 residues. Germline V CDR1 and CDR2: SSHAT, FNYEAQ (reference sequence). This CDR3 is CASSPGQGQETQYF.

V is TRBV11-1 and J is TRBJ2-3; TCRdb indicates TRBD2, and absent DNA this call remains unverified. CDR1 and CDR2 from the germline V gene are SGHAT and FQDESV (reference sequence). The CDR3 has 18 residues. The CDR3 is CASSPLLGGSLGTDTQYF.

The V gene is TRBV18, the J gene TRBJ1-2; without DNA, the TCRdb call of TRBD1 cannot be checked. The CDR3 extends over 15 amino acids. The germline V gene has CDR1 KGHSH and CDR2 LQKENI. This chain's CDR3 is CASSPGQGQGDGYTF.

The V call is TRBV10-3, the J call TRBJ1-2. The CDR3 spans 12 residues. Germline CDR1 ENHRY, CDR2 SYGVKD. The CDR3 is CAAYSENYGYTF.

The chain combines TRBV7-9 with TRBJ1-1; TCRdb lists TRBD1, though no DNA is available to test this call. This CDR3 is built from 14 residues. The germline V gene encodes CDR1 SEHNR and CDR2 FQNEAQ (reference sequence). The CDR3 here is CASSPSQGNTEAFF. Full variable domain (rest looked up from reference TRBV7-9 and TRBJ1-1): DTGVSQNPRHKITKRGQNVTFRCDPISEHNRLYWYRQTLGQGPEFLTYFQNEAQLEKSRLLSDRFSAERPKGSFSTLEIQRTEQGDSAMYLCASSPSQGNTEAFFGQGTRLTVV.

V usage is TRBV7-2 and J usage is TRBJ1-5; TCRdb indicates TRBD1, and absent DNA this call remains unverified. This CDR3 contains 17 residues. Germline loops: CDR1 SGHTA, CDR2 FQGNSA. This CDR3 reads CASSFGTGKVGNQPQHF.

The V call is TRBV10-3, the J call TRBJ2-1; the D gene TCRdb calls, TRBD1, cannot be checked with no DNA. The CDR3 is 14 residues long. The germline gives CDR1 ENHRY, CDR2 SYGVKD. The CDR3 loop reads CAISQTQDRNEQFF.

The chain recombines TRBV14 with TRBJ2-3; TCRdb proposes TRBD1, but this gene call is untestable without DNA. Germline assignment: CDR1 SGHDN and CDR2 FVKESK. The CDR3 runs to 15 residues. CDR3 sequence reads: CASSLHGTGLDTQYF.